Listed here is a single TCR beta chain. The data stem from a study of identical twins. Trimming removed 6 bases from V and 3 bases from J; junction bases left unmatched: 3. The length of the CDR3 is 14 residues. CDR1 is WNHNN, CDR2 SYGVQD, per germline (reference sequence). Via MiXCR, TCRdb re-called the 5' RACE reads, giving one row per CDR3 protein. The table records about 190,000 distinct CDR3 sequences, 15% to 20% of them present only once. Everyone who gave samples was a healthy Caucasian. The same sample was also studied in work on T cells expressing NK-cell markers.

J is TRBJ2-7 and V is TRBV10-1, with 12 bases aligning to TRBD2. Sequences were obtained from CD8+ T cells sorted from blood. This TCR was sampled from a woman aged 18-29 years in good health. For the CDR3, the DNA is TGCGCCAGCAGCCCTAGCGGGAGGGTCTACGAGCAGTACTTC. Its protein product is CASSPSGRVYEQYF.